The 14 T cell receptor beta chains listed next were all sequenced from one sample in a study of blood T cell repertoires in COVID-19. TCRdb's table, derived via immunoSEQ multiplex PCR, lists solely in-frame clones and lacks some. The sample includes approximately 330,000 clones, roughly 87% of them seen just once. Sequencing was performed on peripheral blood. Receptors were obtained from a man aged 30 to 45 with COVID-19, enrolled during active disease.

The chain uses TRBV10-3 and TRBJ2-3, with D unclear. V shed 3 bases and J shed 7 bases, with 11 bases lying between them. In germline, CDR1 is ENHRY, CDR2 SYGVKD. The CDR3 totals 13 residues. The CDR3 nucleotides are TGTGCCATCAGTGAATTCATAGATTATACGCAGTATTTT. As protein: CAISEFIDYTQYF.

This clone has just a few counts. The chain combines TRBV3-1 (or the pseudogene TRBV3-2) with TRBJ2-7; TRBD2 might be the D (5 bases). The CDR3 is 15 amino acids. Trimming cost V 1 base and J 2 bases, with 12 bases left between them. Per the germline V gene, CDR1 is LGHDT and CDR2 is YNNKEL (reference sequence). The CDR3 sequence: CASSQGWRPTYEQYF. The CDR3 DNA follows: TGTGCCAGCAGCCAAGGCTGGAGGCCCACCTACGAGCAGTACTTC.

The V gene is TRBV30, the J gene TRBJ2-1; TRBD2 aligns across 9 bases. CDR3 length equals 14 residues. Germline CDR1 and CDR2: GTSNPN and SVGIG (reference sequence). V gave up 0 bases and J gave up 7 bases; unmatched junction bases: 4. Written as DNA, the CDR3 is TGTGCCTGGAGTGTTGGACTAGCGAGGAATGAGCAGTTCTTC. Its protein is CAWSVGLARNEQFF.

The genes are TRBV19 and TRBJ2-7, with a tentative D call TRBD1 (6 bases). The germline CDR1 and CDR2 sequences are LNHDA and SQIVND (reference sequence). The CDR3 covers 14 residues. V was trimmed by 3 bases and J by 1 base, leaving 10 bases between them. CDR3 nucleotides: TGTGCCAGTAGTATCAGGGACATATCCTACGAGCAGTACTTC. It translates to CASSIRDISYEQYF.

The V and J genes are TRBV27 and TRBJ1-1, with a tentative D call TRBD1 (6 bases). The CDR3 totals 14 residues. Germline V gene lookup returns CDR1 MNHEY and CDR2 SMNVEV (reference sequence). Trimming left V 0 bases short and J 8 bases short, with 13 bases between. CDR3 DNA: TGTGCCAGCAGTTTATCGGACAGAAGGGGCGAAGCTTTCTTT. This gives the protein CASSLSDRRGEAFF.

The rearrangement links TRBV6-2 or TRBV6-3 to TRBJ2-4; TRBD1 matches at 7 bases. Per the germline V gene, CDR1 is MNHEY and CDR2 is SVGEGT. After removal of 5 bases from V and 3 bases from J, the junction contained 7 bases not matched to a gene. This CDR3 contains 15 residues. In nucleotides, the CDR3 is TGTGCCAGCAGTCGACAGGGATCTGGCAAAAACATTCAGTACTTC. This translates into CASSRQGSGKNIQYF.

The rearrangement joins TRBV12-3 or TRBV12-4 to TRBJ2-2; D is ambiguous. This CDR3 comprises 13 residues. Trimming shortened V by 3 bases and J by 6 bases, and 8 bases separated the two germline ends. The chain's CDR3 is CASSFPTPGELFF. The DNA for the CDR3 is TGTGCCAGCAGTTTCCCGACACCCGGGGAGCTGTTTTTT.

The genes are TRBV12-3 or TRBV12-4 and TRBJ1-3, with 8 bases lining up with TRBD1. The CDR3 loop spans 12 amino acids. V lost 10 bases and J lost 4; bases outside the gene matches: 3. For the CDR3, the DNA is TGTGCCACCGGGACAGGAGGAAACACCATATATTTT. Translating gives CATGTGGNTIYF.

The gene calls are TRBV7-9 and TRBJ2-1; 12 bases are a match to TRBD2. J lost 0 bases, V lost 4 bases, and 4 bases had no gene match. The CDR3 covers 17 residues. The V gene's germline CDR1 is SEHNR and CDR2 FQNEAQ (reference sequence). In nucleotides, the CDR3 is TGTGCCAGCAGCTCGAGGACTAGCGGGATCTCCTACAATGAGCAGTTCTTC. Translation gives CASSSRTSGISYNEQFF.

In its sample, this clone was seen once. The chain carries TRBV9 and TRBJ1-2; 7 positions agree with TRBD1. V shed 0 bases, J shed 1 base, and the junction held 6 bases outside the gene matches. The CDR3 spans 16 residues. CDR1 is SGDLS and CDR2 is YYNGEE in the germline V gene. The CDR3 nucleotides read TGTGCCAGCAGCGTAGGAGGGACAGTAGTTAACTATGGCTACACCTTC. Its translation: CASSVGGTVVNYGYTF.

This chain links TRBV15 with TRBJ1-1; 7 bases line up with TRBD1. With V trimmed by 1 base and J by 0 bases, 2 bases remained unmatched. The CDR3 sequence is 15 residues long. Germline CDR1 is LNHNV and CDR2 is YYDKDF (reference sequence). The CDR3 here is CATSRAGTVNTEAFF. The CDR3 DNA follows: TGTGCCACCAGCAGAGCCGGGACAGTGAACACTGAAGCTTTCTTT.

The chain employs TRBV4-3 and TRBJ2-7; TRBD2 matches at 7 bases. The germline gives CDR1 LGHNA, CDR2 YSLEER. With V trimmed by 5 bases and J by 7 bases, 8 bases remained unmatched. The CDR3 runs 13 residues. The CDR3 region is CASSIREGREQYF. The CDR3 region has the DNA TGCGCCAGCAGCATCAGGGAGGGGAGGGAGCAGTACTTC.

This rearrangement joins TRBV11-3 to TRBJ2-5; TRBD1 might be the D (5 bases). This CDR3 contains 13 residues. The germline gives CDR1 SGHNT, CDR2 YENEEA. The V gene lost 5 bases and the J gene lost 3 bases, with 10 bases spanning the gap. CDR3 region: CASSVQVKETQYF. CDR3 nucleotides: TGTGCCAGCAGCGTACAGGTTAAAGAGACCCAGTACTTC.

V usage is TRBV10-3 and J usage is TRBJ2-6, with a tentative D call TRBD2 (6 bases). The V gene lost 3 bases and the J gene lost 2 bases, with 14 bases spanning the gap. This CDR3 comprises 17 residues. CDR1 is ENHRY and CDR2 is SYGVKD in the germline V gene. The CDR3 DNA reads as TGTGCCATCAGTGAAACATTAGGAGGGCCTGGGGCCAACGTCCTGACTTTC. Residues: CAISETLGGPGANVLTF.